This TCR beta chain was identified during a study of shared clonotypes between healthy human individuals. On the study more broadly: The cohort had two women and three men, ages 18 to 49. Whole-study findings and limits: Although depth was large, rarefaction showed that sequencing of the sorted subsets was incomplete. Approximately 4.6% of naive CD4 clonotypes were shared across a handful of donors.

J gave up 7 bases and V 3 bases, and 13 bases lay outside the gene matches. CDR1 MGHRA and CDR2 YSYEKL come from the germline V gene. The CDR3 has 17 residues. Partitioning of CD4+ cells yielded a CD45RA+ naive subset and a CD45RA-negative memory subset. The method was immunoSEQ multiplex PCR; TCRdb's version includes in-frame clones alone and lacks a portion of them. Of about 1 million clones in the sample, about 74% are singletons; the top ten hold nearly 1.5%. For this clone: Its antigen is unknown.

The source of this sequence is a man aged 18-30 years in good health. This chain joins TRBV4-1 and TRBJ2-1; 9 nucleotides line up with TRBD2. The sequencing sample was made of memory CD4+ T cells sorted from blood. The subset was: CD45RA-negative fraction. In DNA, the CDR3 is TGCGCCAGCAGCCAGTCAAATGGCCGGACTAGCGAAAATGAGCAGTTCTTC. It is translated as CASSQSNGRTSENEQFF.